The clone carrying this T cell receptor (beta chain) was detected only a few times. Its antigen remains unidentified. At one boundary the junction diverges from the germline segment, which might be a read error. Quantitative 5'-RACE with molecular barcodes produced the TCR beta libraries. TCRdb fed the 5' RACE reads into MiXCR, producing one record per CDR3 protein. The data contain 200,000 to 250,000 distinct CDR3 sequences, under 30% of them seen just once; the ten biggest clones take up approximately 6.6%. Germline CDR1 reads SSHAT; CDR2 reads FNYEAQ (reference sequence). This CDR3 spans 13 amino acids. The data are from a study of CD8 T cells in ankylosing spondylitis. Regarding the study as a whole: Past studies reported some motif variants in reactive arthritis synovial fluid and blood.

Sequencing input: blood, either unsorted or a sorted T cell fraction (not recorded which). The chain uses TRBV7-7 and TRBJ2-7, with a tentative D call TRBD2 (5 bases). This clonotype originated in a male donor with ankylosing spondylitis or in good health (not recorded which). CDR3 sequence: CASSLAEAGEQYF. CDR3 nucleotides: TGTGCTAGCAGCTTGGCCGAGGCGGGCGAGCAGTACTTC. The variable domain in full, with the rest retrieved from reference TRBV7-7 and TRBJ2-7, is GAGVSQSPRYKVTKRGQDVTLRCDPISSHATLYWYQQALGQGPEFLTYFNYEAQPDKSGLPSDRFSAERPEGSISTLTIQRTEQRDSAMYRCASSLAEAGEQYFGPGTRLTVT.